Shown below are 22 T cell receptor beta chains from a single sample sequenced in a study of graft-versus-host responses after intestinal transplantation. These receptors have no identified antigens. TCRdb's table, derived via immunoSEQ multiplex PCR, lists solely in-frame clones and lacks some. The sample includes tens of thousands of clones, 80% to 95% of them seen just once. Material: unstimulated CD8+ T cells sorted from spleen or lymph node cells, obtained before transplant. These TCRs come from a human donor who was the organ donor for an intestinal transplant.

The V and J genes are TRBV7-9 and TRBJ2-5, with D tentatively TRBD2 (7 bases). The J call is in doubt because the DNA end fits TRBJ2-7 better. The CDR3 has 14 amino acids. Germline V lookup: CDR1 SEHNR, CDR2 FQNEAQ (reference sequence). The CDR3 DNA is TGTGCCAGCAGCTCGGGGGGCTTACCCTACGAGCAGTACTTC. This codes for CASSSGGLPYEQYF.

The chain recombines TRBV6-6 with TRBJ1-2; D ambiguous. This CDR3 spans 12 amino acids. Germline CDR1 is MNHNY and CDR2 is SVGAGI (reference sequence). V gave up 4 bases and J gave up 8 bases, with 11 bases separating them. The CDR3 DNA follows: TGTGCCAGCAGTTCAGGATCGGGGGGCTACACCTTC. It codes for CASSSGSGGYTF.

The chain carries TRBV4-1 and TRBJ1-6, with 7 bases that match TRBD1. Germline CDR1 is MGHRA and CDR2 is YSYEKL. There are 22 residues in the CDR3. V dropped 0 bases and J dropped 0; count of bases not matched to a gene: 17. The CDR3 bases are TGCGCCAGCAGCCAAGAAGCGGCGGACAGGCGATGGGTGAGCTCCTATAATTCACCCCTCCACTTT. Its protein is CASSQEAADRRWVSSYNSPLHF.

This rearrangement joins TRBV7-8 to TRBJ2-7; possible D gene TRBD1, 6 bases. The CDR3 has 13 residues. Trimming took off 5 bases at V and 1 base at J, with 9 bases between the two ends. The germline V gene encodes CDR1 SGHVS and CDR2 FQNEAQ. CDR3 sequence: CASSPGVSYEQYF. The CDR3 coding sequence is TGTGCCAGCAGCCCAGGGGTATCCTACGAGCAGTACTTC.

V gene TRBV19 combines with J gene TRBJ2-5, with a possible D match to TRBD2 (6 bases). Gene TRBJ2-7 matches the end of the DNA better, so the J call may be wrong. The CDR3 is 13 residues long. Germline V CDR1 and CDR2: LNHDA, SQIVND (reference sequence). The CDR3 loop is CASSWGDSYEQYF. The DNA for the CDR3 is TGTGCCAGTAGTTGGGGGGACTCCTACGAGCAGTACTTC.

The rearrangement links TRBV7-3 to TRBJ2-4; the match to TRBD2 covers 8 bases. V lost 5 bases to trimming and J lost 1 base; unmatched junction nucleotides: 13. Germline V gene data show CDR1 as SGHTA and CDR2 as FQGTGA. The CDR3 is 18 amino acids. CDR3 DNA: TGTGCCAGCAGCCCCGGGGGGGACTACCCCTGGGCCAAAAACATTCAGTACTTC. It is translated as CASSPGGDYPWAKNIQYF.

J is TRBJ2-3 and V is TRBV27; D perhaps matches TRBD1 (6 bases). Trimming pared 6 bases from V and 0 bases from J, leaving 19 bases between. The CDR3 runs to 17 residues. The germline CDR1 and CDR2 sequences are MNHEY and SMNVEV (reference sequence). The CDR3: CASRDKGVHPSTDTQYF. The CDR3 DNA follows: TGTGCCAGCAGGGATAAGGGGGTCCACCCTAGCACAGATACGCAGTATTTT.

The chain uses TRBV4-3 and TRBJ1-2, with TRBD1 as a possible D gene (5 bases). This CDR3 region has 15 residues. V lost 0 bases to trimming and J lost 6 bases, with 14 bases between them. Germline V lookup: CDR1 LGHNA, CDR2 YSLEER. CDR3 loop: CASSQDTGWKNGYTF. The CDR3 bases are TGCGCCAGCAGCCAAGACACAGGTTGGAAAAATGGCTACACCTTC.

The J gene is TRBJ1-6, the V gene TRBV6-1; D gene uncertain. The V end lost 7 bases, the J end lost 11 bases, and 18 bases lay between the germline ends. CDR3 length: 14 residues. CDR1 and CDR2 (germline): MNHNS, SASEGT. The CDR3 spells CASNENVGGAPLHF. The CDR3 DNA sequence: TGTGCCAGCAACGAGAACGTGGGAGGAGCACCCCTCCACTTT.

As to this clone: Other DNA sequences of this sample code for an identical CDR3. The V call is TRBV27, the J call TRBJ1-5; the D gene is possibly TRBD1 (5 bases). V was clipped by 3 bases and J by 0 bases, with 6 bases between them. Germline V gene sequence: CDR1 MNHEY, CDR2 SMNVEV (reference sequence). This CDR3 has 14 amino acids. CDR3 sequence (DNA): TGTGCCAGCAGTTTGGGGGGTAGCAATCAGCCCCAGCATTTT. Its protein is CASSLGGSNQPQHF.

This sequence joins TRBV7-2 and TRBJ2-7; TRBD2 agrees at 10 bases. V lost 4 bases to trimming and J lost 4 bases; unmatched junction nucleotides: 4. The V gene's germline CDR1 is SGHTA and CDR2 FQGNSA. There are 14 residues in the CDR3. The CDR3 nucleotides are TGTGCCAGCAGCTCGGGACTAGCGATTTACGAGCAGTACTTC. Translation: CASSSGLAIYEQYF.

This chain's CDR3 is CASSLVAGATYEQYF. In DNA, the CDR3 is TGTGCCAGCAGCTTAGTCGCGGGGGCGACCTACGAGCAGTACTTC. The chain is built from TRBV11-2 and TRBJ2-7; TRBD2 is a possible D gene (7 bases). Germline lookup yields CDR1 SGHAT and CDR2 FQNNGV. The CDR3 totals 15 residues. V was clipped by 1 base and J by 2 bases, with 12 bases between them.

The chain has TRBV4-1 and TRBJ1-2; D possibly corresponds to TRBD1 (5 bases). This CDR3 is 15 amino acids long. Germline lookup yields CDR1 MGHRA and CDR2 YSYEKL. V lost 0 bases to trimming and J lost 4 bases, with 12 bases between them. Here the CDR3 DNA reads TGCGCCAGCAGCCAAGATCGAGGAGGGACCTATGGCTACACCTTC. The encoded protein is CASSQDRGGTYGYTF.

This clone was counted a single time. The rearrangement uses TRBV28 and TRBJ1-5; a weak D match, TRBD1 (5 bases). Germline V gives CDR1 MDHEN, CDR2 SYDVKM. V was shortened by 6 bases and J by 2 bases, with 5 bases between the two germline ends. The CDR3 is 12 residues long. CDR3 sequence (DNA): TGTGCCAGCAGACAGGGCAATCAGCCCCAGCATTTT. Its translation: CASRQGNQPQHF.

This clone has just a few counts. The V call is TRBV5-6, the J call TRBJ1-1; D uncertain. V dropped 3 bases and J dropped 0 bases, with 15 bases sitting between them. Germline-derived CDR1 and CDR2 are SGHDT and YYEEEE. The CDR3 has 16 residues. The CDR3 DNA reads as TGTGCCAGCAGCTGGAGGCGAGGGTCCATGAACACTGAAGCTTTCTTT. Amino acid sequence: CASSWRRGSMNTEAFF. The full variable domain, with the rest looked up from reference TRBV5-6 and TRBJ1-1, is DAGVTQSPTHLIKTRGQQVTLRCSPKSGHDTVSWYQQALGQGPQFIFQYYEEEERQRGNFPDRFSGHQFPNYSSELNVNALLLGDSALYLCASSWRRGSMNTEAFFGQGTRLTVV.

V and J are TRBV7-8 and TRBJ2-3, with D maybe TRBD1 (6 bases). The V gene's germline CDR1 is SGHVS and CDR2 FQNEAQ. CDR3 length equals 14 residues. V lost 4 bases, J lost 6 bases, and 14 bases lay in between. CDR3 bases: TGTGCCAGCAGCTCCGGACAGAAAGGGGATACGCAGTATTTT. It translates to CASSSGQKGDTQYF. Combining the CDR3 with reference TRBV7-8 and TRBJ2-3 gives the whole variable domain GAGVSQSPRYKVAKRGQDVALRCDPISGHVSLFWYQQALGQGPEFLTYFQNEAQLDKSGLPSDRFFAERPEGSVSTLKIQRTQQEDSAVYLCASSSGQKGDTQYFGPGTRLTVL.

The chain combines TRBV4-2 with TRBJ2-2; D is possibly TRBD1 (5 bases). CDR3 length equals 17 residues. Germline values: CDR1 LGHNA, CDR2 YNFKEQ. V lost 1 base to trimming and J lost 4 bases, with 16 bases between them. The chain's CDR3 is CASSQAPQDTSTGELFF. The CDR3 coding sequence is TGTGCCAGCAGCCAAGCCCCCCAGGACACCAGCACCGGGGAGCTGTTTTTT.

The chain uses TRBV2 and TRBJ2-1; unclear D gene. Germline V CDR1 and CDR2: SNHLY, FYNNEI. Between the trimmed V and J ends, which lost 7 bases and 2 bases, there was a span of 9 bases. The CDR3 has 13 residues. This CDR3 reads CASTPFPYNEQFF. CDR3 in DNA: TGTGCCAGCACCCCGTTTCCCTACAATGAGCAGTTCTTC.

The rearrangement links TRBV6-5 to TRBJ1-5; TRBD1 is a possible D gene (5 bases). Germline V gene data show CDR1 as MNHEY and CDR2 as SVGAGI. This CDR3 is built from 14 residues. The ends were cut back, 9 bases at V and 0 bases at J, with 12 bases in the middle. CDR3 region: CARDGHLSNQPQHF. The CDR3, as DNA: TGTGCCAGAGACGGACATCTTAGCAATCAGCCCCAGCATTTT.

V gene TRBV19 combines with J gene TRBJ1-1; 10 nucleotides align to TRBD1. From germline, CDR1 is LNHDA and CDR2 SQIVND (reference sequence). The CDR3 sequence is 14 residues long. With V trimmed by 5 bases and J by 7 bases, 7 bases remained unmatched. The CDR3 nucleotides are TGTGCCAGTAGTGATGACAGGGGGCATAGTGAAGCTTTCTTT. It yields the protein CASSDDRGHSEAFF.

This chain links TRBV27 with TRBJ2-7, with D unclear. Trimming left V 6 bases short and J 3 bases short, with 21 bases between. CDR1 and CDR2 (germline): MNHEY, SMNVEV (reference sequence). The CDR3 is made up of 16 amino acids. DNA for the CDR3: TGTGCCAGCAGGGAATACAAACCGACTTCTATCTACGAGCAGTACTTC. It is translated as CASREYKPTSIYEQYF.

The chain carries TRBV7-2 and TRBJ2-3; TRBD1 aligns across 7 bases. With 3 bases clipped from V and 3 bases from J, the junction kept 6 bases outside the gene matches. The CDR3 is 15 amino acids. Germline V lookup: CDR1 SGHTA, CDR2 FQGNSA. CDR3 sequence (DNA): TGTGCCAGCAGCTTTACAGGGGTGCGGACAGATACGCAGTATTTT. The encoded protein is CASSFTGVRTDTQYF. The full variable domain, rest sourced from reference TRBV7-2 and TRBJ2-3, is GAGVSQSPSNKVTEKGKDVELRCDPISGHTALYWYRQSLGQGLEFLIYFQGNSAPDKSGLPSDRFSAERTGGSVSTLTIQRTQQEDSAVYLCASSFTGVRTDTQYFGPGTRLTVL.